Listed below are T cell receptor beta chains from one sample, sequenced in a study of cytomegalovirus exposure and HLA in healthy donors. TCRdb keeps only in-frame clones here, not all; method: immunoSEQ multiplex PCR. The sample contains 120,000 or so clones, 75% to 90% of which appear only once. Sequencing was performed on PBMCs. The receptor source for this set is a man aged 18 to 30 in good health and CMV-seropositive. Each CDR3 is given with its conserved first and last residue. The D gene is left open where the match is weak. A row's size may be missing; if present it is once, few, many or a size class.

TGTGCCAGCAGCTTAGAGAGCTCGGCAGGGATCTACGAGCAGTACTTC	CASSLESSAGIYEQYF	TRBV11-2	.	.	TRBJ2-7
TGTGCCAGCTCACCTGACAGTCGCTCTGGGGCCAACGTCCTGACTTTC	CASSPDSRSGANVLTF	TRBV28	.	.	TRBJ2-6
TGTGCCAGCAGTGAACGGACATCCCCCGGAAGTCCGCCCCAGCATTTT	CASSERTSPGSPPQHF	TRBV6-1	.	.	TRBJ1-5
TGTGCCAGCAGCGCCCAACTCAGCACAGATACGCAGTATTTT	CASSAQLSTDTQYF	TRBV9	.	once	TRBJ2-3
TGTGCCAGCAGTCAGTACAGGGTGGGCGGCAATCAGCCCCAGCATTTT	CASSQYRVGGNQPQHF	TRBV27	.	.	TRBJ1-5
TGTGCCAGCAGCCGAACAGGGGGCCGGGGGTCAGATACGCAGTATTTT	CASSRTGGRGSDTQYF	TRBV7-3	TRBD1	.	TRBJ2-3
TGTGCCAGCAGCTTAGGTACAGGTTCAGGCTACGAGCAGTACTTC	CASSLGTGSGYEQYF	TRBV11-3	.	few	TRBJ2-7
TGTGCCAGCAGCTCCACTCTCACAGATACGCAGTATTTT	CASSSTLTDTQYF	TRBV13	.	.	TRBJ2-3
TGTGCCAGCAGCTTAGGAGGGGGTAGCGCAGATACGCAGTATTTT	CASSLGGGSADTQYF	TRBV11-2	.	.	TRBJ2-3
TGTGCCAGCACCCTCAGGGTCGGTCCGAACACCGGGGAGCTGTTTTTT	CASTLRVGPNTGELFF	TRBV11-2	.	.	TRBJ2-2
TGTGCCAGCAGCATGACAGGGGGCAAGAATCCCGGGGAGCTGTTTTTT	CASSMTGGKNPGELFF	TRBV9	TRBD1	.	TRBJ2-2
TGTGCCAGCTCTTCCACAGGGGACACTGAAGCTTTCTTT	CASSSTGDTEAFF	TRBV18	TRBD1	.	TRBJ1-1
TGTGCCAGCAGTTACTCGACCGGGAGAGGAGACGAGCAGTACTTC	CASSYSTGRGDEQYF	TRBV6-5	.	.	TRBJ2-7
TGTGCCAGCAGCCGAGAAACAGGGACCTACGAGCAGTACTTC	CASSRETGTYEQYF	TRBV5-6	.	.	TRBJ2-7
TGTGCCAGCAGTTACTCGAGCGGGTCCGCCTACGAGCAGTACTTC	CASSYSSGSAYEQYF	TRBV6-5	.	.	TRBJ2-7
TGTGCCAGCAGCCAAGATAAAAACAGGGGGACTGAAGCTTTCTTT	CASSQDKNRGTEAFF	TRBV4-2	TRBD1	.	TRBJ1-1
TGTGCCAGCAGCCAAGATAGGACTAGCGGCCGCTCCTACGAGCAGTACTTC	CASSQDRTSGRSYEQYF	TRBV4-2	TRBD2	few	TRBJ2-7
TGTGCCAGCAGCGGGCAGGCCCTGAATGACAAACTGTTTTTT	CASSGQALNDKLFF	TRBV9	.	.	TRBJ1-4
TGCGCCAGCGTGGGGCAAAACACTGAAGCTTTCTTT	CASVGQNTEAFF	TRBV5-1	.	.	TRBJ1-1
TGTGCCAGCAGCGTAGGCGGGACAGGGGAAGGCTACACCTTC	CASSVGGTGEGYTF	TRBV9	TRBD1	.	TRBJ1-2
TGCGCCAGCAGCGTTCAGGGGTACGAGCAGTACTTC	CASSVQGYEQYF	TRBV5-1	.	.	TRBJ2-7
TGTGCCAGCAGCGTAGCCGCCGGTGGCTCCTACGAGCAGTACTTC	CASSVAAGGSYEQYF	TRBV9	.	.	TRBJ2-7
TGTGCCAGCAGCTTAAGCCACACTGAAGCTTTCTTT	CASSLSHTEAFF	TRBV7-7	.	few	TRBJ1-1
TGCGCCAGCAGCTTGGGGACAGGGTATGGCTACACCTTC	CASSLGTGYGYTF	TRBV5-1	TRBD1	.	TRBJ1-2
TGTGCCAGCAGTGAGGTCAACAGCTACGAGCAGTACTTC	CASSEVNSYEQYF	TRBV2	.	.	TRBJ2-7
TGTGCCAGCAGCGCAACCACACAGGGGGGCTACACCTTC	CASSATTQGGYTF	TRBV5-5	TRBD1	once	TRBJ1-2